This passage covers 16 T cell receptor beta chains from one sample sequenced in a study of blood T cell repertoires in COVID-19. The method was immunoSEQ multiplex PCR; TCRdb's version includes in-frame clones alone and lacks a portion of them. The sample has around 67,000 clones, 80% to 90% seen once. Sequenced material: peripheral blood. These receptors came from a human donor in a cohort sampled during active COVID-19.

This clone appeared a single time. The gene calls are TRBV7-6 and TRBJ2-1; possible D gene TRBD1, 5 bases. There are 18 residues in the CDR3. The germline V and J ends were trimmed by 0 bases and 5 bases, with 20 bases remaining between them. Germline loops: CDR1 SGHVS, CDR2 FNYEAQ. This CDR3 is CASSLATQTVGPHNEQFF. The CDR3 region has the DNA TGTGCCAGCAGCTTAGCAACACAGACCGTGGGGCCCCACAATGAGCAGTTCTTC.

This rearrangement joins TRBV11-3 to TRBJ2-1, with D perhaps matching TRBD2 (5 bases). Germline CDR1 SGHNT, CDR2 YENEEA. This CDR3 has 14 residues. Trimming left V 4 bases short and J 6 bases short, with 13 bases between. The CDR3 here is CASSYLGSVNEQFF. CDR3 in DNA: TGTGCCAGCAGCTACCTGGGGAGCGTCAATGAGCAGTTCTTC. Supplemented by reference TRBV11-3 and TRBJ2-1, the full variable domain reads EAGVVQSPRYKIIEKKQPVAFWCNPISGHNTLYWYLQNLGQGPELLIRYENEEAVDDSQLPKDRFSAERLKGVDSTLKIQPAELGDSAVYLCASSYLGSVNEQFFGPGTRLTVL.

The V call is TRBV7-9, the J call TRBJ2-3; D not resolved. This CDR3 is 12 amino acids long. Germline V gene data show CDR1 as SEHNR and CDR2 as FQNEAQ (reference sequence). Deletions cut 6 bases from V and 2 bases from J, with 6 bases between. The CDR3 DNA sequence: TGTGCCAGCAGTCTAATCACAGATACGCAGTATTTT. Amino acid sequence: CASSLITDTQYF.

The CDR3 is CATYGRGGTEAFF. As DNA, the CDR3 is TGTGCCACCTATGGCAGGGGCGGCACTGAAGCTTTCTTT. The gene calls are TRBV19 and TRBJ1-1; D possibly corresponds to TRBD1 (6 bases). The CDR3 consists of 13 residues. Germline V gene sequence: CDR1 LNHDA, CDR2 SQIVND (reference sequence). V gave up 10 bases and J gave up 4 bases, with 16 bases separating them.

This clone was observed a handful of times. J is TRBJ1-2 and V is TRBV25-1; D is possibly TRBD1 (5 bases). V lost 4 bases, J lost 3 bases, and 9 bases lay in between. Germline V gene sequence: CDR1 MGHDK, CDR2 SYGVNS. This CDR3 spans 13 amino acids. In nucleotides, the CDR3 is TGTGCCAGCAGTGCCGACAGCTACTATGGCTACACCTTC. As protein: CASSADSYYGYTF.

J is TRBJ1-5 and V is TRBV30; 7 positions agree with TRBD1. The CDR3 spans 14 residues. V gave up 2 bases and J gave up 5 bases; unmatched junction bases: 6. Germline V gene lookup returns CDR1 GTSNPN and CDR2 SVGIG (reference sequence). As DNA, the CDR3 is TGTGCCTGGAGTTCCGGGACAGCGTATCAGCCCCAGCATTTT. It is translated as CAWSSGTAYQPQHF.

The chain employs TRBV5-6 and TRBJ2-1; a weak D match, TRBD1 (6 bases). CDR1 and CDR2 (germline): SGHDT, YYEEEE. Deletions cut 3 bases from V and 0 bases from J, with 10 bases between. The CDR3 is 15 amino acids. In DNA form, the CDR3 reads TGTGCCAGCAGCTGGGGGCCTAGCTCCTACAATGAGCAGTTCTTC. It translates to CASSWGPSSYNEQFF. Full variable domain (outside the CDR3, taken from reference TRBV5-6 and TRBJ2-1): DAGVTQSPTHLIKTRGQQVTLRCSPKSGHDTVSWYQQALGQGPQFIFQYYEEEERQRGNFPDRFSGHQFPNYSSELNVNALLLGDSALYLCASSWGPSSYNEQFFGPGTRLTVL.

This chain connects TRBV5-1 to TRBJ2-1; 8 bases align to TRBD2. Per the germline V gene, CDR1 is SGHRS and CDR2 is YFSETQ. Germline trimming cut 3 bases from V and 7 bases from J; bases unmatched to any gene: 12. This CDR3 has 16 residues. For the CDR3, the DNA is TGCGCCAGCAGCTCCCTGATCCTGACTAGCGCGAATGAGCAGTTCTTC. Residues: CASSSLILTSANEQFF. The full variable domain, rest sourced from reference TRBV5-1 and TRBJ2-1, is KAGVTQTPRYLIKTRGQQVTLSCSPISGHRSVSWYQQTPGQGLQFLFEYFSETQRNKGNFPGRFSGRQFSNSRSEMNVSTLELGDSALYLCASSSLILTSANEQFFGPGTRLTVL.

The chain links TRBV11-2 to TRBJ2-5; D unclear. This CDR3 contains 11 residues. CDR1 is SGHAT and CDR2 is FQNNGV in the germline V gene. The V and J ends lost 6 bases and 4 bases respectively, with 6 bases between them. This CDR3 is CASRRGETQYF. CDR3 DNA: TGTGCCAGCAGGAGAGGAGAGACCCAGTACTTC.

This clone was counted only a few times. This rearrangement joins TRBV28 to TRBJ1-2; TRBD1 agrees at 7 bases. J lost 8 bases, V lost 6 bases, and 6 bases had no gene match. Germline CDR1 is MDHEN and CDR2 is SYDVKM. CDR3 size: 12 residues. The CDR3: CASRDRPEGYTF. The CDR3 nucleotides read TGTGCCAGCAGGGACAGGCCTGAGGGCTACACCTTC.

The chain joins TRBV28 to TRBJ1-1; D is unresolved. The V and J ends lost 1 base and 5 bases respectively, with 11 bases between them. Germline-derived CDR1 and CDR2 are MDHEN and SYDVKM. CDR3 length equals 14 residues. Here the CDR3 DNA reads TGTGCCAGCAGTTTATACTCGTCTGAGACTGAAGCTTTCTTT. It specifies CASSLYSSETEAFF.

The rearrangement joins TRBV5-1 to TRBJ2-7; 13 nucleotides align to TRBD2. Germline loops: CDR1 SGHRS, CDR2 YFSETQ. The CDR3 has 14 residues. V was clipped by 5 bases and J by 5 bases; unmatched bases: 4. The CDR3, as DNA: TGCGCCAGCAGACTAGGACTAGCGGGAGACGAGCAGTACTTC. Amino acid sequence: CASRLGLAGDEQYF.

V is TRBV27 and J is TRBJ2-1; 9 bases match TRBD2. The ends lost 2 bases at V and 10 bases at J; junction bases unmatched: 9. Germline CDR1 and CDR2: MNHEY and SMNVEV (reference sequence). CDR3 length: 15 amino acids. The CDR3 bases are TGTGCCAGCAGTTTAGAATTAGCGGGAGCGGGGGAGCAGTTCTTC. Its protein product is CASSLELAGAGEQFF.

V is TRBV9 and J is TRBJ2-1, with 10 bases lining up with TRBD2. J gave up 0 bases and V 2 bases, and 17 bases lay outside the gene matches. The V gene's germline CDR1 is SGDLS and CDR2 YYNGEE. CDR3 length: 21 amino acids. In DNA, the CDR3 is TGTGCCAGCAGCGTCCCCCGAGAAGGGGCTAGCGGGAGCCCCTCCTACAATGAGCAGTTCTTC. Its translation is CASSVPREGASGSPSYNEQFF.

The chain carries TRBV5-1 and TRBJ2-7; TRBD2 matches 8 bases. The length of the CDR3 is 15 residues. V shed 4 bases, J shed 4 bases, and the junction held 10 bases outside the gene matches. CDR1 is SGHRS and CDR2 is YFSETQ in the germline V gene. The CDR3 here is CASSPIAGLPYEQYF. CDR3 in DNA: TGCGCCAGCAGCCCCATAGCGGGACTCCCTTACGAGCAGTACTTC.

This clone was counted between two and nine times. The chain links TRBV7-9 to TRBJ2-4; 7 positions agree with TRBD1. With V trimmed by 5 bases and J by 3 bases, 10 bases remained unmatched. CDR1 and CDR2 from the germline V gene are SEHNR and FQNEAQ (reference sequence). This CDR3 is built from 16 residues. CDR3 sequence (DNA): TGTGCCAGCAGCACTAGGGACAGTGGGGTCAAAAACATTCAGTACTTC. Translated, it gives CASSTRDSGVKNIQYF.